The present T cell receptor beta chain was sequenced within a study of graft-versus-host responses after intestinal transplantation. Trimming left V 1 base short and J 7 bases short, with 8 bases between. The CDR3 has 12 amino acids. The germline V gene has CDR1 LNHDA and CDR2 SQIVND (reference sequence). Assay: immunoSEQ multiplex PCR; the TCRdb copy retains only in-frame clones and omits some. The sample shows approximately 54,000 clones, more than 80% of them seen only once. Sequences were derived from PBMCs, sampled 650 to 670 days after intestinal transplant. The chain uses TRBV19 and TRBJ2-7; TRBD2 is a possible D gene (6 bases). The origin of this receptor is a human patient who received an intestinal transplant, so some T cells may come from the graft donor. CDR3 DNA sequence: TGTGCCAGTAGTATAGGGCGGGGAGAGCAGTACTTC. Translating gives CASSIGRGEQYF. The full variable domain, in which reference TRBV19 and TRBJ2-7 provide the parts outside the CDR3, is DGGITQSPKYLFRKEGQNVTLSCEQNLNHDAMYWYRQDPGQGLRLIYYSQIVNDFQKGDIAEGYSVSREKKESFPLTVTSAQKNPTAFYLCASSIGRGEQYFGPGTRLTVT.